The rows below give T cell receptor beta chains drawn from one sample of a study of PD-1 blockade in classical Hodgkin lymphoma. Assay: immunoSEQ multiplex PCR; the TCRdb copy retains only in-frame clones and omits some. The table has tens of thousands of clones, around 67% seen once. The input for sequencing was peripheral blood mononuclear cells (PBMCs), taken before the second cycle of nivolumab. The source of these receptors is a human donor with classical Hodgkin lymphoma. CDR3s include the opening cysteine and the closing phenylalanine or tryptophan. D genes are given only for firm matches. Clone size is shown for a subset of rows, as once, few, many or a class of expanded clone.

-	TRBV6-6	-	TRBJ1-1	CASSYSGRDTEAFF	TGTGCCAGCAGTTACTCGGGACGGGACACTGAAGCTTTCTTT
-	TRBV5-5	-	TRBJ1-1	CASSLVGGGPNTEAFF	TGTGCCAGCAGCTTGGTAGGAGGGGGACCGAACACTGAAGCTTTCTTT
-	TRBV7-9	TRBD1	TRBJ2-6	CASSLGLGQGATGANVLTF	TGTGCCAGCAGCTTAGGTTTGGGGCAGGGGGCTACCGGGGCCAACGTCCTGACTTTC
once	TRBV29-1	TRBD1	TRBJ2-5	CSVEEGTGRQETQYF	TGCAGCGTTGAAGAGGGGACAGGGAGACAAGAGACCCAGTACTTC
-	TRBV19	TRBD1	TRBJ2-7	CASRPTGGPYEQYF	TGTGCCAGTAGACCGACAGGGGGCCCGTACGAGCAGTACTTC
-	TRBV10-3	TRBD1	TRBJ2-7	CAISEGQGAYEQYF	TGTGCCATCAGTGAAGGACAGGGGGCCTACGAGCAGTACTTC
-	TRBV4-1	-	TRBJ1-2	CASNPGPGYYGYTF	TGCGCCAGCAACCCTGGCCCGGGTTACTATGGCTACACCTTC
-	TRBV11-2	TRBD2	TRBJ2-7	CASRWTSGSGTYEQYF	TGTGCCAGCAGGTGGACTAGCGGGAGTGGGACCTACGAGCAGTACTTC
-	TRBV6-1	-	TRBJ1-5	CASSEAGNDQPQHF	TGTGCCAGCAGTGAAGCAGGGAACGACCAGCCCCAGCATTTT
-	TRBV29-1	-	TRBJ1-1	CSVDPSTLTGMNTEAFF	TGCAGCGTTGATCCTTCGACCCTGACGGGGATGAACACTGAAGCTTTCTTT
-	TRBV4-1	-	TRBJ2-7	CASSHPGSGYEQYF	TGCGCCAGCAGCCACCCCGGGAGTGGCTACGAGCAGTACTTC
-	TRBV28	-	TRBJ2-7	CASSFSGFGEQYF	TGTGCCAGCAGTTTCTCAGGGTTTGGGGAGCAGTACTTC
few	TRBV6-5	-	TRBJ2-7	CASSVGLSEYF	TGTGCCAGCAGTGTCGGACTTTCGGAGTACTTC
-	TRBV6-5	-	TRBJ1-6	CASRAGTLPDSPLHF	TGTGCCAGCAGGGCAGGGACACTACCGGATTCACCCCTCCACTTT
-	TRBV28	-	TRBJ2-3	CASSPLFLTDTQYF	TGTGCCAGCAGTCCGCTTTTCCTCACAGATACGCAGTATTTT
few	TRBV30	-	TRBJ1-6	CAWSSNSPLHF	TGTGCCTGGAGTTCCAATTCACCCCTCCACTTT
-	TRBV27	TRBD2	TRBJ2-1	CASSASTSGTYNEQFF	TGTGCCAGCAGTGCATCAACTAGCGGGACTTACAATGAGCAGTTCTTC
-	TRBV27	TRBD1	TRBJ2-7	CASSPDRAAGSEQYF	TGTGCCAGCAGCCCTGACAGGGCCGCCGGGTCGGAGCAGTACTTC
-	TRBV7-9	-	TRBJ2-2	CASSLEWVTGELFF	TGTGCCAGCAGCTTAGAATGGGTTACCGGGGAGCTGTTTTTT
-	TRBV10-2	-	TRBJ2-7	CASSETVQGDEQYF	TGCGCCAGCAGTGAGACTGTACAGGGAGACGAGCAGTACTTC
-	TRBV30	TRBD1	TRBJ2-5	CALQGAPLQETQYF	TGTGCCTTACAGGGGGCTCCCCTCCAAGAGACCCAGTACTTC
-	TRBV10-3	-	TRBJ2-3	CAITGQSTDTQYF	TGTGCCATCACCGGACAGAGCACAGATACGCAGTATTTT
-	TRBV27	TRBD1	TRBJ1-2	CASSLSHGGGPVGYTF	TGTGCCAGCAGTTTATCCCACGGAGGGGGCCCAGTGGGCTACACCTTC
few	TRBV5-1	TRBD2	TRBJ2-7	CASSLETGGFPEQYF	TGCGCCAGCAGCTTGGAGACGGGAGGGTTCCCCGAGCAGTACTTC
once	TRBV7-7	-	TRBJ2-3	CASSSGPLTDTQYF	TGTGCTAGCAGCTCCGGCCCCCTCACAGATACGCAGTATTTT
few	TRBV30	-	TRBJ1-5	CAWSLWGGNQPQHF	TGTGCCTGGAGCCTCTGGGGTGGCAATCAGCCCCAGCATTTT